This entry is about one T cell receptor (beta chain). As processed by the authors: Cell counts per sample came from amplifying reference gene primers. The assay was immunoSEQ multiplex PCR, and TCRdb's table has in-frame clones only and misses some. V, J and clone size are those of that table, while D and trimming were read from the DNA. The sample contains just under 30,000 clones, around 91% of which appear only once. Trimming cost V 4 bases and J 0 bases; bases outside gene matches: 8. Germline lookup yields CDR1 SQVTM and CDR2 ANQGSEA. There are 15 residues in the CDR3. The data originate from a study of blood T cell repertoires in COVID-19. Study-level background: The United States, Italy and Spain supplied acute and convalescent COVID-19 samples. PBMCs, B-cell-depleted T cells, or T cells provided the cDNA or gDNA that made up the material.

The receptor comes from a man aged 80 or over with acute or convalescent COVID-19. The chain joins TRBV29-1 to TRBJ1-2, with TRBD1 matching over 7 bases. Sequenced sample: peripheral blood. This chain's CDR3 is CSVGGQPDPNYGYTF. The CDR3 DNA is TGCAGCGTTGGGGGACAGCCCGATCCTAACTATGGCTACACCTTC.